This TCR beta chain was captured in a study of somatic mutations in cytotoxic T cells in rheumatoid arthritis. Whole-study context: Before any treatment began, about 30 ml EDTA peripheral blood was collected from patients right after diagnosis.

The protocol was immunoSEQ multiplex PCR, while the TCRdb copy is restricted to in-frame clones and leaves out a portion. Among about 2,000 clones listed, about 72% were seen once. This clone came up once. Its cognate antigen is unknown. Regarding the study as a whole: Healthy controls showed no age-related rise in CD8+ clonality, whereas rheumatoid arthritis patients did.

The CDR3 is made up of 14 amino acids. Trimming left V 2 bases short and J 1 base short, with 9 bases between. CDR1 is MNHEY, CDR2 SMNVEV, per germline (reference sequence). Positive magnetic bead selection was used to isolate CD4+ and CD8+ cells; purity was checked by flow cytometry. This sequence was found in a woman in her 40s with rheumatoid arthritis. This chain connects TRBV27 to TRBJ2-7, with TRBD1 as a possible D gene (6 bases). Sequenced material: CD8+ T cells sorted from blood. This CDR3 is CASSLLGQSYEQYF. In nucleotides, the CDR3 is TGTGCCAGCAGTTTACTCGGACAGTCCTACGAGCAGTACTTC.